This section outlines one T cell receptor (beta chain) sequence together with its context. Germline V lookup: CDR1 SNHLY, CDR2 FYNNEI. V gave up 9 bases and J gave up 9 bases; unmatched junction bases: 7. This CDR3 contains 13 residues. These data are taken from a study of blood T cell repertoires in COVID-19. About the study: PBMCs, B-cell-depleted T cells, or T cells were the source of the cDNA or gDNA that made up the material.

Per the original data handling: Reference gene primer amplification gave nucleated cell count estimates. Clones were sequenced by immunoSEQ multiplex PCR, and TCRdb holds only the in-frame ones, with some missing. V and J calls and clone size come straight from that table; D and trimming were deduced from the DNA. Of about 130,000 clones in the sample, about 88% are singletons; the top ten hold under 4.5%. The V and J genes are TRBV2 and TRBJ1-6; 8 bases are a match to TRBD1. The source of this sequence is a man in his fifties with active COVID-19. The sample consisted of peripheral blood. CDR3 residues: CASTGQGGSPLHF. CDR3 DNA: TGTGCCAGTACAGGACAGGGTGGTTCACCCCTCCACTTT.